Following are 13 T cell receptor beta chains from one sample sequenced in a study of T cell repertoires in cytomegalovirus infection. Via MiXCR, TCRdb re-called the reads, giving one row per CDR3 protein. The sample yields about 230,000 distinct CDR3 sequences, approximately 24% seen once. The sample was CD8+ T cells from PBMCs. Source of these receptors: a human donor in good health (CMV status not recorded). Some clones in this sample may be carry-over from other donors' samples.

The chain couples TRBV30 to TRBJ1-1; tentative D call: TRBD1 (6 bases). CDR3 length: 13 residues. Per germline, CDR1 GTSNPN and CDR2 SVGIG (reference sequence). Trimming pared 0 bases from V and 5 bases from J, leaving 10 bases between. CDR3 loop: CAWSVQGFTEAFF. In DNA, the CDR3 is TGTGCCTGGAGTGTACAGGGATTTACTGAAGCTTTCTTT.

This clonotype came up a few times. V gene TRBV18 combines with J gene TRBJ2-3; no definite D call. Germline CDR1 is KGHSH and CDR2 is LQKENI. CDR3 length: 16 amino acids. V was pared by 0 bases and J by 4 bases, with 14 bases between. CDR3 DNA: TGTGCCAGCTCACCACCGGTTCTTAGGCCCTCAGATACGCAGTATTTT. This gives the protein CASSPPVLRPSDTQYF.

Concerning this clonotype itself: One base away lies a much larger clone, so this may be a sequencing read error. The chain couples TRBV7-2 to TRBJ1-2; possible D gene TRBD1, 6 bases. Germline V gene data show CDR1 as SGHTA and CDR2 as FQGNSA. The CDR3 totals 14 residues. CDR3 sequence: CVSSGINRDYGYTF. As DNA, the CDR3 is TGTGTCAGCAGCGGGATCAACAGGGACTATGGCTACACCTTC.

This chain links TRBV7-8 with TRBJ2-1; D unclear. Per the germline V gene, CDR1 is SGHVS and CDR2 is FQNEAQ. The CDR3 has 20 amino acids. With 2 bases removed from V and 3 bases from J, the gap between germline ends came to 26 bases. CDR3: CASSLSVLGPLHLDYNEQFF. CDR3 sequence (DNA): TGTGCCAGCAGCTTAAGTGTCCTAGGCCCCCTTCATTTAGACTACAATGAGCAGTTCTTC.

The chain combines TRBV20-1 with TRBJ2-3; D uncertain. Germline V lookup: CDR1 DFQATT, CDR2 SNEGSKA (reference sequence). The V end was cut by 6 bases, the J end by 1 base, with 14 bases between. The CDR3 length is 14 residues. The CDR3 protein is CSARNTEGTDTQYF. The CDR3 nucleotides are TGCAGTGCCCGCAACACCGAGGGCACAGATACGCAGTATTTT.

This clonotype was counted at least ten times. The chain joins TRBV2 to TRBJ2-1, with D perhaps TRBD1 or TRBD2 (6 bases each). Trimming shortened V by 1 base and J by 0 bases, and 10 bases separated the two germline ends. The CDR3 length is 16 residues. Germline CDR1 reads SNHLY; CDR2 reads FYNNEI. In DNA, the CDR3 is TGTGCCAGCAGTGAAGGCCGGGGGCCCTCCTACAATGAGCAGTTCTTC. This encodes CASSEGRGPSYNEQFF.

The chain carries TRBV7-9 and TRBJ2-5; 10 bases line up with TRBD2. The CDR3 runs to 15 residues. Germline trimming cut 1 base from V and 2 bases from J; bases unmatched to any gene: 1. Germline-derived CDR1 and CDR2 are SEHNR and FQNEAQ (reference sequence). The CDR3 reads CASSLVTSGQETQYF. The CDR3 nucleotides are TGTGCCAGCAGCTTAGTGACTAGCGGGCAAGAGACCCAGTACTTC.

The chain combines TRBV29-1 with TRBJ2-7; D not resolved. V lost 0 bases to trimming and J lost 3 bases, with 3 bases between them. The CDR3 extends over 11 amino acids. The germline V gene has CDR1 SQVTM and CDR2 ANQGSEA. The DNA for the CDR3 is TGCAGCGTTGAAGACAACTACGAGCAGTACTTC. Amino acid sequence: CSVEDNYEQYF.

In its sample, this clonotype was seen a few times. The chain has TRBV7-2 and TRBJ2-5; D is unclear. This CDR3 is built from 15 residues. Germline V gene data show CDR1 as SGHTA and CDR2 as FQGNSA. The V and J ends lost 1 base and 1 base respectively, with 10 bases between them. Here the CDR3 reads CASSLGVGVQETQYF. As DNA, the CDR3 is TGTGCCAGCAGCTTAGGGGTTGGGGTCCAAGAGACCCAGTACTTC.

This clonotype was detected a few times. This rearrangement joins TRBV7-9 to TRBJ1-2; D uncertain. The CDR3 totals 14 residues. V was pared by 5 bases and J by 4 bases, with 14 bases between. CDR1 and CDR2 from the germline V gene are SEHNR and FQNEAQ (reference sequence). The CDR3 spells CASSQSIPAYGYTF. For the CDR3, the DNA is TGTGCCAGCAGCCAGTCCATTCCTGCCTATGGCTACACCTTC.

CDR3 in DNA: TGTGCCAGCAGCTTAGAGGGTGAAGCTTTCTTT. Translating gives CASSLEGEAFF. V usage is TRBV7-9 and J usage is TRBJ1-1, with no clear D. V was pared by 1 base and J by 7 bases, with 4 bases between. The CDR3 runs 11 residues. The V gene's germline CDR1 is SEHNR and CDR2 FQNEAQ (reference sequence).

V and J are TRBV29-1 and TRBJ1-1, with a tentative D call TRBD1 (5 bases). V was shortened by 6 bases and J by 6 bases, with 14 bases between the two germline ends. The CDR3 runs 12 residues. The germline V gene encodes CDR1 SQVTM and CDR2 ANQGSEA. CDR3: CSVAGGASEAFF. The CDR3 DNA sequence: TGCAGCGTCGCCGGAGGGGCCTCTGAAGCTTTCTTT.

This clonotype came up a few times. The rearrangement links TRBV7-6 to TRBJ2-2; D unresolved. Germline-derived CDR1 and CDR2 are SGHVS and FNYEAQ. Trimming shortened V by 5 bases and J by 5 bases, and 12 bases separated the two germline ends. The CDR3 extends over 14 amino acids. CDR3 in amino acids: CASSPELETGELFF. The CDR3 bases are TGTGCCAGCAGCCCCGAGCTAGAGACCGGGGAGCTGTTTTTT.